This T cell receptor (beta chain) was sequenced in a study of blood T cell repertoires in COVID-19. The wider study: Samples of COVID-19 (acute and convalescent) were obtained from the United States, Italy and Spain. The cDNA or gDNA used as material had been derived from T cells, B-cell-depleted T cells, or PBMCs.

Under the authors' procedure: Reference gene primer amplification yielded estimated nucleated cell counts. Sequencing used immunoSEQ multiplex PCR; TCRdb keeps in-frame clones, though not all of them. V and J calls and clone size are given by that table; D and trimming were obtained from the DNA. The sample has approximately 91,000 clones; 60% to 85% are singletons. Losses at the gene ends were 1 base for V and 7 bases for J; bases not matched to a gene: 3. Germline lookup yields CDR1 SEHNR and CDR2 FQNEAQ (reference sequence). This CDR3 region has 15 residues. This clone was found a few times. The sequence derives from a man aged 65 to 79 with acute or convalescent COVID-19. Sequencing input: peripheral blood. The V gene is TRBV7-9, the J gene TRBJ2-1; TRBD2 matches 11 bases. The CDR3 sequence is CASSLVLAGVNEQFF. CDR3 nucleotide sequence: TGTGCCAGCAGCTTAGTACTAGCGGGAGTGAATGAGCAGTTCTTC.